This entry features one T cell receptor (beta chain) sequence. A single count supports this clone. This clone's antigen is unknown. No clone much larger than this one lies a single base away; base qualities are absent. Each collaborating institution followed its own protocols to collect whole blood in K2EDTA tubes. Collaborator samples were shipped for TCRbeta analysis as frozen whole blood, isolated PBMCs, or DNA extracted from either sample type. The sample belongs to a study of blood T cell repertoires in COVID-19 (dated by TCRdb to the early 2020s). For the wider study: Samples from collaborators originated in the United States, Italy and Spain and spanned both the acute and convalescent phases of COVID-19. The repertoires were made available in a free public database intended to serve as a resource for research on the immune response to SARS-CoV-2. The dataset comprised deeply sampled blood TCRbeta repertoires from subjects exposed to, actively infected with, or recovered from COVID-19. The material from the prospective study consisted of cDNA or gDNA derived from T cells, B-cell-depleted T cells, or PBMCs. The samples were drawn from two sources: the first 160 participants of the ongoing ImmuneRACE study, and 1,200 or so subjects contributed by 6 global collaborators. HLA class I and class II types, where available, came from metadata supplied by the sample provider rather than from assay-based typing. A de-identified subject ID, COVID-19 status, age in years and sex were almost always included in the sample metadata. The full study reports these points: How much clinical and demographic metadata was included differed by source and by participant, and the metadata was provided uncurated.

The CDR3 numbers 13 residues from cysteine through phenylalanine. Here the CDR3 DNA is all that survives: 39 bases in frame from base 1. CDR1 and CDR2, per the germline V gene (reference sequence), are MNHEY and SMNVEV. The junction shows trimming of 6 bases on V and 7 bases on J, plus 13 bases between the germline ends. TCRbeta CDR3 regions were amplified from genomic DNA using the immunoSEQ Assay, a bias-controlled multiplex PCR. On the study's bioinformatics: Within the assay, amplification of reference gene primers was used to estimate how many nucleated cells each sample contained. Sequence reads were collapsed and filtered to measure the absolute abundance of every unique TCRbeta CDR3 rearrangement. For each sample, productive Simpson clonality was calculated as the square root of Simpson's diversity index across productive rearrangements. The clones in this table, taken by TCRdb from immuneACCESS, are in-frame only. Not every clone is retained; where verified, under half of the shortfall comes from an unresolved V gene, and the cause of the rest is unknown. D and trimming were read from the DNA, whereas the V and J calls and clone size are those reported in that table. The sample profile shows some 400,000 clones; 85% to 90% of them were found once. The ten largest make up 6% to 7.5% of the sample.

The sequenced sample was peripheral blood. The chain is assembled from TRBV27 and TRBJ1-5, with the D segment identity uncertain. The sequence was collected from a man younger than 35 with active or convalescent COVID-19. The encoded CDR3 is CASSPAGSQPQHF. The base sequence is TGTGCCAGCAGCCCAGCTGGGAGCCAGCCCCAGCATTTT.